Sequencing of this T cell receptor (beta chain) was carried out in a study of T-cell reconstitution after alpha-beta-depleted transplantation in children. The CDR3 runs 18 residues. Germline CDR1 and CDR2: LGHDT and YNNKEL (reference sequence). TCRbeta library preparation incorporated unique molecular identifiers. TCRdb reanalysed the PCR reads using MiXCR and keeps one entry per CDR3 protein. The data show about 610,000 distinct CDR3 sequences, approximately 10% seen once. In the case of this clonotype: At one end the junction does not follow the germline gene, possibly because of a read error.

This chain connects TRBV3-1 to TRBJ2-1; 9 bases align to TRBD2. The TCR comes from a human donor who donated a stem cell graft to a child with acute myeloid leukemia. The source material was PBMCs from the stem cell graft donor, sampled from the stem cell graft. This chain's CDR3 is CTSRTLRLAGGPSSEQFF. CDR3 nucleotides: TGTACCAGCAGAACCCTGAGGCTGGCGGGAGGGCCCTCGAGTGAGCAGTTCTTC.